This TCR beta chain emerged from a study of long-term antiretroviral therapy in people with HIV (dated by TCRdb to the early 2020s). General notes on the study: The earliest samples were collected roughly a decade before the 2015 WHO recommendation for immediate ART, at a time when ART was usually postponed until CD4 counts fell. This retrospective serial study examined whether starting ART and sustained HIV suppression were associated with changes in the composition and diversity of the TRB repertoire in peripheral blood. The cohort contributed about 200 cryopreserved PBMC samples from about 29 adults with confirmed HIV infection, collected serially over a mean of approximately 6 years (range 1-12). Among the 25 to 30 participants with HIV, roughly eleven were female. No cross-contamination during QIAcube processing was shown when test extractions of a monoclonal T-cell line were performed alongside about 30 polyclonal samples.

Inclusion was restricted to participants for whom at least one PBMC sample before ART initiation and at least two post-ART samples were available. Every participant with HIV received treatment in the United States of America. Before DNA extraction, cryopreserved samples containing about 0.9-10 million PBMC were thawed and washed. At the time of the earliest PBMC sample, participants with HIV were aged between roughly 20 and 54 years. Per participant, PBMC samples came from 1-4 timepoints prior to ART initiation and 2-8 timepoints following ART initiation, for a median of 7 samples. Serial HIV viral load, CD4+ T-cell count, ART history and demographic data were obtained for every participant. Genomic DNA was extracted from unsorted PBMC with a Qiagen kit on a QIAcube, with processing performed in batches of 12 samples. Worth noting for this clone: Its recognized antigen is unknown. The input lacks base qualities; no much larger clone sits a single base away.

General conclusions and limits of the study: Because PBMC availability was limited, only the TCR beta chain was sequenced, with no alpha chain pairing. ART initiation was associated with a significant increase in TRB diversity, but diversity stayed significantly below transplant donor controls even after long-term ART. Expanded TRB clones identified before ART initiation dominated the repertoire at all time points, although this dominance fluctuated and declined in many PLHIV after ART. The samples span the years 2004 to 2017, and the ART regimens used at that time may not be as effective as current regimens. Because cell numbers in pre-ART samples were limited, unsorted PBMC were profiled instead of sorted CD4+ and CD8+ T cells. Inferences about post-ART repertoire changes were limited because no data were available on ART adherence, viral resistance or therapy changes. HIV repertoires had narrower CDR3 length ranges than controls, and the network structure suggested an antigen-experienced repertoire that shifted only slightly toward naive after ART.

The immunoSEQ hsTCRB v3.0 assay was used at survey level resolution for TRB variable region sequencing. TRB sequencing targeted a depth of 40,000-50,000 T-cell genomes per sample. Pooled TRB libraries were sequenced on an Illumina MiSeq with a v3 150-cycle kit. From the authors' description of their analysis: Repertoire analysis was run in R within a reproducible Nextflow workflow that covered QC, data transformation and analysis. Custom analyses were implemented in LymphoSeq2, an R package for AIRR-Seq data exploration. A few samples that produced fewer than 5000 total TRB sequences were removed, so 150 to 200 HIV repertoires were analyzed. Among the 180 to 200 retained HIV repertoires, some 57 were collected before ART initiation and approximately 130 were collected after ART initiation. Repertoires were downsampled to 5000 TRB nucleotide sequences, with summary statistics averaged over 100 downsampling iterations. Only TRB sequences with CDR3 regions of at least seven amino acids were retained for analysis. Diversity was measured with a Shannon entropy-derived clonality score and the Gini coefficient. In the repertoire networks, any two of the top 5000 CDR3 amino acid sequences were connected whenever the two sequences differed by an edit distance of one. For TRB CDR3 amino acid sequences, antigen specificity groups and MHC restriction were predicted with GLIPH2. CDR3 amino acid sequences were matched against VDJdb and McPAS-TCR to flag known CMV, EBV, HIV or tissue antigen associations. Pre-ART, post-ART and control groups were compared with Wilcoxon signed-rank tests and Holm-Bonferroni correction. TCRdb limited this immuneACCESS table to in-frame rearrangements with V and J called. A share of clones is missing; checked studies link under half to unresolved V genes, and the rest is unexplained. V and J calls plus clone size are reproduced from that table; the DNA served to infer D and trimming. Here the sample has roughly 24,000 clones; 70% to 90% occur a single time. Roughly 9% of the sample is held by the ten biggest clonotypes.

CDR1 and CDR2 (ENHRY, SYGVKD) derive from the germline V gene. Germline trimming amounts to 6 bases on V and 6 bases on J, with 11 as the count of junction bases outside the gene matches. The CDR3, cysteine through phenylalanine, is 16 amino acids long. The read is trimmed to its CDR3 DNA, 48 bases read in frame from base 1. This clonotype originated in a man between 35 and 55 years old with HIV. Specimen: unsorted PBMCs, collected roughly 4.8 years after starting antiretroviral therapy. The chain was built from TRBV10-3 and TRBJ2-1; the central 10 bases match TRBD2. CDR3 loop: CAISSQAGGPSNEQFF. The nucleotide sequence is TGTGCCATCAGCTCTCAAGCGGGGGGGCCGAGCAATGAGCAGTTCTTC.